This TCR beta chain originates from a study of shared clonotypes between healthy human individuals. Study-wide points: Generation probabilities were higher for clonotypes shared across all four sorted-subset donors than for unshared ones.

Clones were sequenced by immunoSEQ multiplex PCR, and TCRdb holds only the in-frame ones, with some missing. The sample lists just over 95,000 clones; 65% to 70% were seen once. Trimming left V 1 base short and J 3 bases short, with 7 bases between. This CDR3 spans 14 amino acids. Germline CDR1 and CDR2: SGHAT and FQDESV (reference sequence). Concerning this clone itself: The antigen is not known.

The sample comprised memory CD8+ T cells sorted from blood. The subset is: CD45RO+ cells pooled with CCR7-negative TemRA cells. The source of this sequence is a young man in good health. The chain carries TRBV11-1 and TRBJ2-1; D not resolved. The CDR3 nucleotides are TGTGCCAGCAGCTTAGGACTGGACTACAATGAGCAGTTCTTC. Translated, it gives CASSLGLDYNEQFF. Together with reference TRBV11-1 and TRBJ2-1, the CDR3 gives the full variable domain: EAEVAQSPRYKITEKSQAVAFWCDPISGHATLYWYRQILGQGPELLVQFQDESVVDDSQLPKDRFSAERLKGVDSTLKIQPAELGDSAMYLCASSLGLDYNEQFFGPGTRLTVL.